This T cell receptor (beta chain) was sequenced in a study of graft-versus-host responses after intestinal transplantation. The wider study: Those transplanted obtained multivisceral, liver-intestinal, or isolated intestinal grafts.

There are 14 residues in the CDR3. Germline CDR1 and CDR2: SGHNT and YYREEE (reference sequence). Between the trimmed V and J ends, which lost 1 base and 7 bases, there was a span of 11 bases. Generated by immunoSEQ multiplex PCR, the TCRdb table keeps only in-frame clones and is missing some. There are 140,000 or so clones in the sample; around nine tenths occur only once, and about 0.18% lies in the top ten. Study-level results: Recipient-marrow GvH clones were detected, some having first appeared in ileum or blood. Graft-versus-host to host-versus-graft clonal ratios in allografts were high in patients with graft-donor T cell macrochimerism. Early after transplant, HvG clones declined as circulating GvH clones peaked.

About this clone itself: The antigen remains undetermined.

The clonotype comes from a human donor who received an intestinal transplant. The J gene is TRBJ1-4, the V gene TRBV5-4; D is perhaps TRBD1 (5 bases). Sample: unstimulated CD4+ T cells sorted from spleen or lymph node cells, taken before intestinal transplant. CDR3 protein: CASSLSQGREKLFF. The CDR3 bases are TGTGCCAGCAGCTTGTCCCAGGGTCGTGAAAAACTGTTTTTT.